This section outlines one T cell receptor (beta chain) sequence together with its context. Its antigen is not known. Germline loops: CDR1 LNHNV, CDR2 YYDKDF (reference sequence). The CDR3 consists of 15 residues. The V end lost 2 bases, the J end lost 1 base, and 9 bases lay between the germline ends. The data are from a study of graft-versus-host responses after intestinal transplantation. Study outcomes and limitations: The marrow of recipients harbored GvH clones, and ileum or blood showed some of them first.

Some clones are missing from TCRdb's copy, which holds only in-frame ones; the method was immunoSEQ multiplex PCR. The profile shows tens of thousands of clones, just under 95% of them singletons. This TCR was recovered from a human patient who received an intestinal transplant, so some T cells may come from the graft donor. This sample comprised bone marrow, obtained around 730 days after intestinal transplantation. The gene calls are TRBV15 and TRBJ2-1, with TRBD2 as a possible D gene (5 bases). CDR3 DNA: TGTGCCACCAGCAGAAGGACTGGGTCCTACAATGAGCAGTTCTTC. It specifies CATSRRTGSYNEQFF. The variable domain in full, with the rest retrieved from reference TRBV15 and TRBJ2-1, is DAMVIQNPRYQVTQFGKPVTLSCSQTLNHNVMYWYQQKSSQAPKLLFHYYDKDFNNEADTPDNFQSRRPNTSFCFLDIRSPGLGDTAMYLCATSRRTGSYNEQFFGPGTRLTVL.